This TCR beta chain appears in the sequencing data of a study of T cells in Graves' hyperthyroidism and ophthalmopathy. TCR beta CDR3 regions were amplified from RNA transcripts. Primed by the HTBI set, a first-round RT-PCR was run on the TCR CDR3. A single record per CDR3 protein comes from TCRdb applying MiXCR to the multiplex PCR reads. The data contain about 600,000 distinct CDR3 sequences, around 14% of them seen just once; the ten biggest clones take up about 7%. The study left out patients who had uncontrolled infection, other autoimmune disease, pregnancy or lactation. Diagnoses were made from clinical symptoms, serum measures (thyroxine and TRAb), thyroid ultrasound and orbital computed tomography. With 6 bases removed from V and 10 bases from J, the gap between germline ends came to 25 bases. From germline, CDR1 is MDHEN and CDR2 SYDVKM. This CDR3 is built from 16 residues.

Source material: blood. This TCR came from a woman aged 18 to 35 with Graves' ophthalmopathy. The chain has TRBV28 and TRBJ1-5; D may be TRBD1 (6 bases). The CDR3: CASRRLGGGATFPQHF. DNA for the CDR3: TGTGCCAGCAGGAGACTCGGGGGGGGCGCCACGTTCCCCCAGCATTTT.